This T cell receptor (beta chain) originates from a study of blood T cell repertoires in COVID-19. The CDR3 extends over 16 amino acids. Germline CDR1 and CDR2: MNHEY and SMNVEV (reference sequence). V was pared by 3 bases and J by 4 bases, with 11 bases of the junction left unmatched. Clones were read by immunoSEQ multiplex PCR, and TCRdb kept only the in-frame ones, dropping some. The sample records some 250,000 clones, roughly 83% being singletons. The chain combines TRBV27 with TRBJ1-2; TRBD1 aligns across 7 bases. Input material: peripheral blood. This TCR was recovered from a man aged 40-50 years with acute or convalescent COVID-19. CDR3: CASSFARQGGIYGYTF. CDR3 coding DNA: TGTGCCAGCAGTTTCGCTCGACAGGGAGGTATCTATGGCTACACCTTC.